This T cell receptor beta chain was identified during a study of cytomegalovirus exposure and HLA in healthy donors. Per the germline V gene, CDR1 is SGHRS and CDR2 is YFSETQ. V shed 4 bases and J 5 bases; nucleotides not matched to a gene: 12. The CDR3 has 15 amino acids. TCRdb's table, derived via immunoSEQ multiplex PCR, lists solely in-frame clones and lacks some. The sample lists 130,000 to 150,000 clones; 84% were seen once. The rearrangement uses TRBV5-1 and TRBJ2-7; 7 nucleotides line up with TRBD2. The receptor was derived from a woman younger than 45 in good health and CMV-seronegative. Sequenced sample: PBMCs. The CDR3 reads CASSPNVGLSHEQYF. DNA of the CDR3: TGCGCCAGCAGCCCAAACGTGGGACTATCCCACGAGCAGTACTTC.